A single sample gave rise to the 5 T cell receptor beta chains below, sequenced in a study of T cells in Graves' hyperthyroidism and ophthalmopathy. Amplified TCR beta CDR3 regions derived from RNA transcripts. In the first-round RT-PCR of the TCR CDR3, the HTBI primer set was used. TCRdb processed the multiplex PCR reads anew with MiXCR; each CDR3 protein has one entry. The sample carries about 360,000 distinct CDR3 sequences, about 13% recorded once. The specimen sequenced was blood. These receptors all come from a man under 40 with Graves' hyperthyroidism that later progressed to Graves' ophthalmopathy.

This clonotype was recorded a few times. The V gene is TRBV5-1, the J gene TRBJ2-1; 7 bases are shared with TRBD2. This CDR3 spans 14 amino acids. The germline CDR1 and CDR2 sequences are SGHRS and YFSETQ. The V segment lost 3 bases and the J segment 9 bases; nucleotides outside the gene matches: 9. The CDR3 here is CASSSGLELAEQFF. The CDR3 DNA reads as TGCGCCAGCAGCTCCGGACTAGAGTTGGCTGAGCAGTTCTTC.

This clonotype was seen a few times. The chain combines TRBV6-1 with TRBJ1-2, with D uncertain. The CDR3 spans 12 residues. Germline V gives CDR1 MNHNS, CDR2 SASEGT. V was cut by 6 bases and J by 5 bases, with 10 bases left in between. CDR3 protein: CASRLMGYGYTF. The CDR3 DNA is TGTGCCAGCAGATTAATGGGATATGGCTACACCTTC.

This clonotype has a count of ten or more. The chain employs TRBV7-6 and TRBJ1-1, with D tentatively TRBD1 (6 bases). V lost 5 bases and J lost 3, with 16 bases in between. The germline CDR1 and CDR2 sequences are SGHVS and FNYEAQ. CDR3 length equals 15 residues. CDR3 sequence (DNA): TGTGCCAGCAGCCTTAGGGGGGCCGGGGACACTGAAGCTTTCTTT. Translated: CASSLRGAGDTEAFF.

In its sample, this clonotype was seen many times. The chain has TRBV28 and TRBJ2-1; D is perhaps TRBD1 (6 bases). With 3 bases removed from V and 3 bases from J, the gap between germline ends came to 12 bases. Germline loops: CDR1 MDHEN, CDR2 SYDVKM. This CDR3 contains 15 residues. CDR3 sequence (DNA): TGTGCCAGCAGTTTCGCACAGGGAGACTACAATGAGCAGTTCTTC. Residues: CASSFAQGDYNEQFF.

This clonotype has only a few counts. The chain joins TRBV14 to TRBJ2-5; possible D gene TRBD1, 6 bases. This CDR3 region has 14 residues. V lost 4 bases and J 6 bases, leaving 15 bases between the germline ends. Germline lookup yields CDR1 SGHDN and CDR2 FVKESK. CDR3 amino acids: CASSLTGSRKTQYF. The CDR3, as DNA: TGTGCCAGCAGCCTCACAGGGAGTCGGAAGACCCAGTACTTC.